Below, 20 T cell receptor beta chains from the same sample are listed, as sequenced in a study of T cells in Graves' hyperthyroidism and ophthalmopathy (dated by TCRdb to between 2018 and 2020). Receptors were amplified or captured by multiplex PCR. Sequenced using an Illumina HiSeq 2000. The TCR beta CDR3 regions were amplified from RNA transcripts. For the first round of RT-PCR on the TCR CDR3, the HTBI primer set was used together with the Qiagen OneStep RT-PCR kit. Using fastp trimming at Q25 and MiXCR clonotype assembly, TCRdb reanalyzed the public sequencing data and kept in-frame beta chains. Every distinct CDR3 protein forms one entry, paired with its most common genes and DNA. Within this sample are more than 450,000 distinct CDR3 sequences, with less than 15% of them counted one time only. The top ten clones comprise approximately 15% of the sample. Source material: blood. These receptors originate from a woman in her 40s with Graves' hyperthyroidism.

This chain joins TRBV27 and TRBJ2-7, with 12 positions matching TRBD2. After removal of 4 bases from V and 5 bases from J, the junction contained 9 bases not matched to a gene. Germline V CDR1 and CDR2: MNHEY, SMNVEV (reference sequence). The CDR3 is 16 amino acids. The DNA for the CDR3 is TGTGCCAGCAGTTACCTCCTAGCGGGAGGGCCCAACGAGCAGTACTTC. Its translation is CASSYLLAGGPNEQYF.

This clonotype came up many times. The chain recombines TRBV30 with TRBJ2-1; 13 nucleotides agree with TRBD2. Germline V CDR1 and CDR2: GTSNPN, SVGIG (reference sequence). The V gene end was trimmed by 0 bases and the J gene end by 8 bases; junction bases not matched to a gene: 10. The CDR3 loop spans 17 amino acids. The CDR3 DNA sequence: TGTGCCTGGAGTGTTCAAGGACTAGCGGGAGTGTTCGATGAGCAGTTCTTC. It is translated as CAWSVQGLAGVFDEQFF.

This clonotype has a count of ten or more. The chain recombines TRBV20-1 with TRBJ1-1; no definite D call. Trimming left V 0 bases short and J 0 bases short, with 8 bases between. This CDR3 has 14 amino acids. Germline assignment: CDR1 DFQATT and CDR2 SNEGSKA (reference sequence). The CDR3 DNA reads as TGCAGTGCTAGAGATCCAGTAATGAACACTGAAGCTTTCTTT. Its translation: CSARDPVMNTEAFF.

This clonotype was picked up many times. The chain uses TRBV3-1 and TRBJ2-1, with a possible D match to TRBD2 (6 bases). V gave up 5 bases and J gave up 5 bases, with 16 bases separating them. Germline CDR1 and CDR2: LGHDT and YNNKEL (reference sequence). This CDR3 region has 15 residues. CDR3 region: CASSAGTPPNNEQFF. Here the CDR3 DNA reads TGTGCCAGCAGCGCGGGGACCCCACCCAACAATGAGCAGTTCTTC.

This clonotype was counted between two and nine times. This chain links TRBV7-9 with TRBJ2-7; TRBD1 agrees at 11 bases. Germline loops: CDR1 SEHNR, CDR2 FQNEAQ (reference sequence). Trimming at V came to 11 bases and at J to 4 bases, leaving 13 bases not matched to a gene. This CDR3 has 15 residues. The CDR3 sequence: CAVSGQGQGEYEQYF. The CDR3 DNA sequence: TGTGCCGTCAGCGGGCAGGGACAGGGGGAGTACGAGCAGTACTTC.

The chain is built from TRBV5-5 and TRBJ2-1; 8 bases line up with TRBD2. Germline V gene data show CDR1 as SGHKS and CDR2 as YYEKEE (reference sequence). V dropped 3 bases and J dropped 4; count of bases not matched to a gene: 9. The CDR3 extends over 16 amino acids. This CDR3 reads CASSSLWASGYNEQFF. For the CDR3, the DNA is TGTGCCAGCAGCTCCCTTTGGGCTAGCGGGTACAATGAGCAGTTCTTC.

At least ten counts were recorded for this clonotype. V and J are TRBV5-1 and TRBJ2-7; TRBD2 agrees at 7 bases. The V segment lost 3 bases and the J segment 5 bases; nucleotides outside the gene matches: 8. CDR3 length: 14 residues. The germline CDR1 and CDR2 sequences are SGHRS and YFSETQ. The CDR3 DNA sequence: TGCGCCAGCAGCTGGGGTCTCAGCGGGGACGAGCAGTACTTC. Amino acids: CASSWGLSGDEQYF. Based on the CDR3 plus reference TRBV5-1 and TRBJ2-7, the full variable domain is KAGVTQTPRYLIKTRGQQVTLSCSPISGHRSVSWYQQTPGQGLQFLFEYFSETQRNKGNFPGRFSGRQFSNSRSEMNVSTLELGDSALYLCASSWGLSGDEQYFGPGTRLTVT.

The chain uses TRBV15 and TRBJ2-2; D remains unclear. V lost 1 base and J 3 bases, leaving 9 bases between the germline ends. Germline CDR1 LNHNV, CDR2 YYDKDF (reference sequence). The CDR3 loop spans 15 amino acids. The CDR3: CATSRGDYDTGELFF. The DNA for the CDR3 is TGTGCCACCAGCAGAGGTGATTATGACACCGGGGAGCTGTTTTTT.

The rearrangement uses TRBV7-9 and TRBJ1-2; D may be TRBD1 (5 bases). The CDR3 is 16 residues long. Trimming took off 5 bases at V and 0 bases at J, with 16 bases between the two ends. Germline values: CDR1 SEHNR, CDR2 FQNEAQ (reference sequence). CDR3 coding DNA: TGTGCCAGCAGCCACCTCGGGGCAGAAGCTAACTATGGCTACACCTTC. It codes for CASSHLGAEANYGYTF.

This clonotype has ten or more counts. This chain uses TRBV2 with TRBJ2-1; 9 nucleotides match TRBD2. Germline V CDR1 and CDR2: SNHLY, FYNNEI. The CDR3 sequence is 17 residues long. V lost 8 bases, J lost 0 bases, and 11 bases stayed unmatched. DNA for the CDR3: TGTGCCAGCCTTCCTAGCGGGGATCACCTCTCCTACAATGAGCAGTTCTTC. It yields the protein CASLPSGDHLSYNEQFF.

This clonotype has at least ten counts. This sequence joins TRBV5-1 and TRBJ2-7; 9 bases match TRBD1. V trimming: 6 bases; J trimming: 0 bases; junction bases outside the gene matches: 4. The CDR3 length is 14 residues. Per germline, CDR1 SGHRS and CDR2 YFSETQ. The CDR3 DNA follows: TGCGCCAGCAACACGGGACAGGGCTCCTACGAGCAGTACTTC. This codes for CASNTGQGSYEQYF.

This clonotype was counted at least ten times. The chain carries TRBV27 and TRBJ1-6; no firm D call. V gave up 5 bases and J gave up 6 bases, with 8 bases separating them. The CDR3 runs 13 residues. The germline gives CDR1 MNHEY, CDR2 SMNVEV (reference sequence). CDR3 in DNA: TGTGCCAGCAGTCCCTTGGCTAATTCACCCCTCCACTTT. It translates to CASSPLANSPLHF.

V and J are TRBV9 and TRBJ2-7; the D gene is possibly TRBD1 (6 bases). With 3 bases removed from V and 3 bases from J, the gap between germline ends came to 19 bases. The CDR3 spans 16 residues. Germline assignment: CDR1 SGDLS and CDR2 YYNGEE. This CDR3 is CASSARAGTPYYEQYF. DNA of the CDR3: TGTGCCAGCAGCGCTCGCGCCGGGACACCCTACTACGAGCAGTACTTC.

This clonotype was counted ten times or more. The chain links TRBV5-1 to TRBJ1-2; D gene unclear. The V end was cut by 0 bases, the J end by 7 bases, with 10 bases between. Germline CDR1 is SGHRS and CDR2 is YFSETQ. The CDR3 has 13 residues. CDR3 amino acids: CASSLDLGGGYTF. The CDR3 DNA is TGCGCCAGCAGCTTGGATTTGGGTGGTGGCTACACCTTC.

The chain combines TRBV20-1 with TRBJ2-7; the match to TRBD1 covers 9 bases. The CDR3 contains 14 residues. The J segment lost 2 bases and the V segment lost 5 bases, leaving 7 bases of the junction unmatched. Germline assignment: CDR1 DFQATT and CDR2 SNEGSKA (reference sequence). In nucleotides, the CDR3 is TGCAGTGCTTCGACCGGGACAGGGACCTACGAGCAGTACTTC. It codes for CSASTGTGTYEQYF.

The chain joins TRBV29-1 to TRBJ2-7; 11 bases are a match to TRBD1. V was clipped by 1 base and J by 3 bases; unmatched bases: 5. In germline, CDR1 is SQVTM, CDR2 ANQGSEA. The CDR3 has 15 residues. CDR3 region: CSVEGPGQGVYEQYF. CDR3 DNA: TGCAGCGTTGAAGGCCCGGGACAGGGGGTCTACGAGCAGTACTTC.

This clonotype was counted many times. The chain has TRBV20-1 and TRBJ2-3, with 9 bases that match TRBD2. Germline V CDR1 and CDR2: DFQATT, SNEGSKA (reference sequence). V shed 3 bases and J 1 base; nucleotides not matched to a gene: 5. The CDR3 covers 15 residues. The DNA of the CDR3 is TGCAGTGCTAGCCCTCGACTAGCGGGCACAGATACGCAGTATTTT. Its translation: CSASPRLAGTDTQYF.

The CDR3 region has the DNA TGTGCCAGCAGTTGGAATGGTGGCGCTGAAGCTTTCTTT. Amino acid sequence: CASSWNGGAEAFF. The chain couples TRBV27 to TRBJ1-1; unclear D gene. This CDR3 is built from 13 residues. V lost 4 bases and J 6 bases, leaving 12 bases between the germline ends. Germline CDR1 reads MNHEY; CDR2 reads SMNVEV (reference sequence).

This clonotype has more than one count but fewer than ten. J is TRBJ2-1 and V is TRBV5-1; 9 bases map to TRBD1. The J segment lost 4 bases and the V segment lost 1 base, leaving 15 bases of the junction unmatched. This CDR3 region has 19 residues. Germline assignment: CDR1 SGHRS and CDR2 YFSETQ. In DNA, the CDR3 is TGCGCCAGCAGCTTGAATATCCGGGACAGGGTAAGGGGATACAATGAGCAGTTCTTC. It translates to CASSLNIRDRVRGYNEQFF.

This clonotype was seen many times. This chain joins TRBV7-2 and TRBJ1-5; unclear D gene. Germline lookup yields CDR1 SGHTA and CDR2 FQGNSA. Between the trimmed V and J ends, which lost 1 base and 3 bases, there was a span of 16 bases. The CDR3 is made up of 17 amino acids. The CDR3 sequence: CASSLGASGSSNQPQHF. Written as DNA, the CDR3 is TGTGCCAGCAGCTTAGGGGCTTCCGGGTCATCCAATCAGCCCCAGCATTTT.